Listed here are 4 T cell receptor beta chains from one sample, sequenced in a study of control samples from healthy donors and cancer patients. Profiling relied on immunoSEQ multiplex PCR, and the TCRdb table lists in-frame clones only, not all of them. Here the sample spans 90,000 to 100,000 clones, about 79% being singletons. The source material was blood. The receptors derive from a woman aged 25 to 39 in good health.

V gene TRBV5-1 combines with J gene TRBJ2-3; D not resolved. The CDR3 totals 15 residues. Germline CDR1 is SGHRS and CDR2 is YFSETQ. Trimming removed 0 bases from V and 2 bases from J, with 10 bases in between. CDR3 DNA: TGCGCCAGCAGCTTGGAGGCAGCGAACACAGATACGCAGTATTTT. Residues: CASSLEAANTDTQYF.

The chain links TRBV30 to TRBJ2-1, with 11 bases identical to TRBD1. The CDR3 contains 15 residues. Germline V gene lookup returns CDR1 GTSNPN and CDR2 SVGIG (reference sequence). The junction had 10 bases not matched to a gene; V was cut back by 3 bases and J by 9 bases. CDR3 DNA: TGTGCCTGGAGCTACCTAGGACAGGGGGCGAGTGAGCAGTTCTTC. Its protein is CAWSYLGQGASEQFF.

This chain links TRBV7-9 with TRBJ2-3; no clear D gene. The CDR3 has 14 residues. In germline, CDR1 is SEHNR, CDR2 FQNEAQ (reference sequence). With 1 base removed from V and 2 bases from J, the gap between germline ends came to 7 bases. This chain's CDR3 is CASSLGYHTDTQYF. The CDR3 DNA reads as TGTGCCAGCAGCTTAGGGTACCACACAGATACGCAGTATTTT.

The chain joins TRBV19 to TRBJ1-2, with D perhaps TRBD1 (5 bases). CDR3 length: 15 residues. Germline assignment: CDR1 LNHDA and CDR2 SQIVND (reference sequence). V lost 8 bases, J lost 10 bases, and 26 bases lay in between. DNA of the CDR3: TGTGCCAGTGACGCCTGGGGGGGGAATCGAGACGACTACACCTTC. Protein product: CASDAWGGNRDDYTF.